The next 30 T cell receptor beta chains were all read from a single sample in a study of CD8 T cells in ankylosing spondylitis. TCRdb used MiXCR to reprocess the 5' RACE reads, holding one entry per CDR3 protein. The sample yields around 180,000 distinct CDR3 sequences, roughly 13% seen once. Sequencing was performed on blood, either unsorted or a sorted T cell fraction (not recorded which). These receptors were collected from a female donor with ankylosing spondylitis or in good health (not recorded which).

This clonotype was recorded at least ten times. As DNA, the CDR3 is TGCAGTGTTCTCGGGGGCGCCTCTGAAGCTTTCTTT. Translation: CSVLGGASEAFF. The chain links TRBV20-1 to TRBJ1-1, with a tentative D call TRBD1 (6 bases). This CDR3 region has 12 residues. V lost 7 bases and J 6 bases, leaving 15 bases between the germline ends. CDR1 and CDR2 (germline): DFQATT, SNEGSKA (reference sequence).

CDR3 loop: CSARMGAEQYF. The CDR3 DNA sequence: TGCAGCGCCAGAATGGGGGCCGAGCAGTACTTC. The V call is TRBV29-1, the J call TRBJ2-7, with TRBD1 as a possible D gene (6 bases). Trimming took 7 bases from V and 6 from J, leaving 13 bases between them. Germline CDR1 is SQVTM and CDR2 is ANQGSEA. CDR3 length equals 11 residues.

The chain carries TRBV7-2 and TRBJ2-4; 7 positions agree with TRBD1. Germline V gene sequence: CDR1 SGHTA, CDR2 FQGNSA. CDR3 length: 14 amino acids. Trimming cost V 5 bases and J 6 bases; bases outside gene matches: 7. The DNA for the CDR3 is TGTGCCAGCAGCCCAGGGGGTGTTAGAAACATTCAGTACTTC. This gives the protein CASSPGGVRNIQYF. Based on the CDR3 plus reference TRBV7-2 and TRBJ2-4, the full variable domain is GAGVSQSPSNKVTEKGKDVELRCDPISGHTALYWYRQSLGQGLEFLIYFQGNSAPDKSGLPSDRFSAERTGGSVSTLTIQRTQQEDSAVYLCASSPGGVRNIQYFGAGTRLSVL.

The gene calls are TRBV27 and TRBJ2-7; tentatively, D is TRBD1 or TRBD2 (5 bases each). The CDR3 totals 15 residues. Germline V gene sequence: CDR1 MNHEY, CDR2 SMNVEV (reference sequence). V lost 2 bases, J lost 3 bases, and 14 bases lay in between. The CDR3 loop is CASSLGWDAYYEQYF. CDR3 nucleotide sequence: TGTGCCAGCAGTTTAGGCTGGGACGCTTACTACGAGCAGTACTTC.

This clonotype has at least ten counts. The chain uses TRBV13 and TRBJ1-5; D is ambiguous. Looked up from germline, CDR1 is PRHDT and CDR2 is FYEKMQ (reference sequence). V was pared by 5 bases and J by 6 bases, with 14 bases between. The CDR3 sequence is 14 residues long. CDR3 protein: CASSPWHAGQPQHF. Written as DNA, the CDR3 is TGTGCCAGCAGCCCCTGGCACGCGGGTCAGCCCCAGCATTTT.

This CDR3 is CASTERGGLNTEAFF. In DNA, the CDR3 is TGCGCCAGCACCGAGAGGGGGGGCTTGAACACTGAAGCTTTCTTT. This chain uses TRBV5-1 with TRBJ1-1, with D possibly being TRBD1 (6 bases). Per germline, CDR1 SGHRS and CDR2 YFSETQ. The V end was cut by 6 bases, the J end by 0 bases, with 15 bases between. CDR3 length: 15 residues.

On this clonotype itself: The limits of the CDR3 on the DNA are not certain, so only TCRdb's listed CDR3 is given. The chain is built from TRBV20-1 and TRBJ2-1; the listed D gene, TRBD2, was not tested against the DNA. The V gene's germline CDR1 is DFQATT and CDR2 SNEGSKA (reference sequence). The CDR3 adds up to 17 amino acids, both ends counted. The CDR3 reads CCANRVRSSGRAYEQFF.

In regard to this clonotype: A much more abundant neighbour one base away suggests this may be a read error. The chain joins TRBV6-2 or TRBV6-3 to TRBJ1-2, with a weak D call TRBD1 (5 bases). Per germline, CDR1 MNHEY and CDR2 SVGEGT. This CDR3 has 12 amino acids. For the CDR3, the DNA is TGTGCCAGCGCCCTGGACACGCGGGGCTACGCCTTC. Its translation is CASALDTRGYAF.

This clonotype was seen repeatedly, ten times or more. This chain links TRBV6-4 with TRBJ1-3; D not resolved. This CDR3 is 16 amino acids long. Trimming left V 0 bases short and J 4 bases short, with 13 bases between. In germline, CDR1 is MRHNA, CDR2 SNTAGT. CDR3 DNA: TGTGCCAGCAGTGACTCGTCAGAGTACTCAGGAAACACCATATATTTT. It yields the protein CASSDSSEYSGNTIYF.

This clonotype was recorded many times. The chain recombines TRBV4-3 with TRBJ1-2, with D hard to call. The germline gives CDR1 LGHNA, CDR2 YSLEER. With 0 bases removed from V and 0 bases from J, the gap between germline ends came to 8 bases. The CDR3 length is 15 residues. Here the CDR3 reads CASSQEGATNYGYTF. CDR3 nucleotide sequence: TGCGCCAGCAGCCAAGAGGGTGCGACTAACTATGGCTACACCTTC.

V and J are TRBV5-1 and TRBJ2-1; 9 nucleotides line up with TRBD2. Trimming at V came to 0 bases and at J to 0 bases, leaving 4 bases not matched to a gene. The CDR3 is made up of 17 amino acids. Germline V gene data show CDR1 as SGHRS and CDR2 as YFSETQ. The CDR3 protein is CASSLGSGSPSYNEQFF. CDR3 in DNA: TGCGCCAGCAGCTTGGGTAGCGGGAGTCCCTCCTACAATGAGCAGTTCTTC. The variable domain in full, completed from reference TRBV5-1 and TRBJ2-1, reads KAGVTQTPRYLIKTRGQQVTLSCSPISGHRSVSWYQQTPGQGLQFLFEYFSETQRNKGNFPGRFSGRQFSNSRSEMNVSTLELGDSALYLCASSLGSGSPSYNEQFFGPGTRLTVL.

This clonotype was recorded a few times. The J gene is TRBJ2-2, the V gene TRBV12-3 or TRBV12-4; D ambiguous. V was shortened by 6 bases and J by 4 bases, with 15 bases between the two germline ends. The CDR3 is 15 residues long. The CDR3 spells CASSRFLPGTGELFF. In nucleotides, the CDR3 is TGTGCCAGCAGCCGCTTCCTCCCAGGCACCGGGGAGCTGTTTTTT.

This clonotype came up many times. CDR3 region: CASSSGLAEETQYF. The CDR3 coding sequence is TGCGCCAGCAGCTCGGGGCTAGCGGAAGAGACCCAGTACTTC. This chain links TRBV5-1 with TRBJ2-5, with 7 bases lining up with TRBD2. Germline V gene lookup returns CDR1 SGHRS and CDR2 YFSETQ. With 3 bases clipped from V and 3 bases from J, the junction kept 5 bases outside the gene matches. The CDR3 spans 14 residues.

This clonotype was seen many times. The V and J genes are TRBV5-5 and TRBJ1-2; TRBD1 might be the D (6 bases). Germline CDR1 and CDR2: SGHKS and YYEKEE (reference sequence). Trimming removed 4 bases at V and 8 bases at J, with 18 bases between. The CDR3 runs 14 residues. The CDR3 DNA follows: TGTGCCAGCAGCCAGGGGCAGGTCACTTACGGCTACACCTTC. This encodes CASSQGQVTYGYTF.

This clonotype was counted ten times or more. The chain employs TRBV24-1 and TRBJ1-5, with 11 nucleotides matching TRBD1. Germline V gene sequence: CDR1 KGHDR, CDR2 SFDVKD. J gave up 5 bases and V 2 bases, and 1 base lay outside the gene matches. The CDR3 is 15 residues long. DNA for the CDR3: TGTGCCACCAGTGATTGGACAGGGGGCGATCAGCCCCAGCATTTT. Protein: CATSDWTGGDQPQHF.

To note about this clonotype: A read error is possible here, since a much larger clone lies one base away. V gene TRBV14 combines with J gene TRBJ2-1; perhaps D is TRBD1 or TRBD2 (5 bases each). The CDR3 loop spans 17 amino acids. Per germline, CDR1 SGHDN and CDR2 FVKESK. As DNA, the CDR3 is TGTACCAGCAGCCTATTGGGACCCCCTAGCTCCTACAATGAGCAGTTCTTC. It is translated as CTSSLLGPPSSYNEQFF. The full variable domain, its missing parts supplied by reference TRBV14 and TRBJ2-1, is EAGVTQFPSHSVIEKGQTVTLRCDPISGHDNLYWYRRVMGKEIKFLLHFVKESKQDESGMPNNRFLAERTGGTYSTLKVQPAELEDSGVYFCTSSLLGPPSSYNEQFFGPGTRLTVL.

This clonotype was recorded at least ten times. J is TRBJ1-1 and V is TRBV5-1; D possibly corresponds to TRBD1 (6 bases). This CDR3 region has 13 residues. Trimming removed 6 bases from V and 6 bases from J, with 15 bases in between. Germline values: CDR1 SGHRS, CDR2 YFSETQ. CDR3 in DNA: TGCGCCAGCACCGCGGGGACAAGGCCTGAAGCTTTCTTT. Amino acids: CASTAGTRPEAFF.

This clonotype was counted at least ten times. The chain employs TRBV20-1 and TRBJ2-7, with 9 nucleotides matching TRBD1. Germline values: CDR1 DFQATT, CDR2 SNEGSKA (reference sequence). The CDR3 has 13 amino acids. The trim removed 1 base at V and 7 bases at J, leaving 5 bases unmatched. This chain's CDR3 is CSARGTGAQEQYF. The CDR3, as DNA: TGCAGTGCTAGAGGGACAGGGGCTCAGGAGCAGTACTTC.

This clonotype was counted many times. The chain is built from TRBV7-6 and TRBJ2-5, with D perhaps matching TRBD2 (5 bases). V lost 6 bases to trimming and J lost 5 bases, with 13 bases between them. The CDR3 has 13 amino acids. Germline CDR1 reads SGHVS; CDR2 reads FNYEAQ. CDR3 protein: CASSRDQRETQYF. In nucleotides, the CDR3 is TGTGCCAGCAGTCGAGACCAGCGGGAGACCCAGTACTTC.

There are many counts of this clonotype. The chain links TRBV29-1 to TRBJ2-5; D ambiguous. V dropped 2 bases and J dropped 1 base, with 8 bases sitting between them. Germline CDR1 and CDR2: SQVTM and ANQGSEA. The CDR3 length is 13 residues. CDR3 region: CSVERGSQETQYF. The CDR3 DNA reads as TGCAGCGTTGAAAGAGGATCCCAAGAGACCCAGTACTTC. The full variable domain, its missing parts supplied by reference TRBV29-1 and TRBJ2-5, is SAVISQKPSRDICQRGTSLTIQCQVDSQVTMMFWYRQQPGQSLTLIATANQGSEATYESGFVIDKFPISRPNLTFSTLTVSNMSPEDSSIYLCSVERGSQETQYFGPGTRLLVL.

This clonotype was seen repeatedly, ten times or more. This chain connects TRBV28 to TRBJ2-7, with 12 bases matching TRBD1. This CDR3 has 15 amino acids. Germline-derived CDR1 and CDR2 are MDHEN and SYDVKM. V dropped 3 bases and J dropped 5; count of bases not matched to a gene: 5. The CDR3 DNA follows: TGTGCCAGCAGTTTGACCGGGACAGGGGGCAACGAGCAGTACTTC. This sequence encodes CASSLTGTGGNEQYF.

This clonotype was seen many times. J is TRBJ1-5 and V is TRBV24-1, with TRBD1 matching 7 bases. Germline V CDR1 and CDR2: KGHDR, SFDVKD. V gave up 4 bases and J gave up 7 bases; unmatched junction bases: 3. CDR3 length equals 13 residues. The CDR3 nucleotides are TGTGCCACCAGTGAAAGGGGGCCCCAGCCCCAGCATTTT. It yields the protein CATSERGPQPQHF.

This clonotype came up many times. The chain joins TRBV6-2 or TRBV6-3 to TRBJ2-7; no reliable D call. Trimming left V 2 bases short and J 2 bases short, with 10 bases between. The CDR3 has 14 residues. The germline CDR1 and CDR2 sequences are MNHEY and SVGEGT. The CDR3 region is CASSYDTTTYEQYF. The DNA of the CDR3 is TGTGCCAGCAGTTACGACACAACAACCTACGAGCAGTACTTC.

About this clonotype itself: One base away lies a much larger clone, so this may be a sequencing read error. The chain carries TRBV12-3 or TRBV12-4 and TRBJ1-1; possibly TRBD1 for D (5 bases). The length of the CDR3 is 12 residues. V was trimmed by 6 bases and J by 11 bases, leaving 16 bases between them. For the CDR3, the DNA is TGTGCCAGCAGACCAGGGAAAAGGGGCGCTTTCTTT. It specifies CASRPGKRGAFF.

The rearrangement joins TRBV7-2 to TRBJ2-1; 13 bases are a match to TRBD2. CDR1 and CDR2 from the germline V gene are SGHTA and FQGNSA. The length of the CDR3 is 16 residues. V lost 0 bases and J lost 8; bases outside the gene matches: 4. This chain's CDR3 is CASSLAGTSGKYEQFF. The CDR3 coding sequence is TGTGCCAGCAGCTTAGCCGGGACTAGCGGGAAGTATGAGCAGTTCTTC.

In regard to this clonotype: A read error may be the cause here, since a much bigger clone is one base away. The V and J genes are TRBV7-9 and TRBJ2-7; 8 bases align to TRBD1. The CDR3 runs 17 residues. The germline gives CDR1 SEHNR, CDR2 FQNEAQ (reference sequence). V was clipped by 1 base and J by 7 bases; unmatched bases: 15. This CDR3 reads CASSLDPLRQGTKEQYF. Here the CDR3 DNA reads TGTGCCAGCAGCTTAGACCCATTGAGACAGGGGACGAAGGAGCAGTACTTC.

The V call is TRBV3-1, the J call TRBJ2-3, with TRBD2 matching 10 bases. CDR3 size: 17 residues. Germline V gene lookup returns CDR1 LGHDT and CDR2 YNNKEL (reference sequence). Trimming removed 10 bases from V and 4 bases from J; junction bases left unmatched: 17. Here the CDR3 reads CATCQDTAGGMSDTQYF. DNA of the CDR3: TGTGCCACCTGCCAAGATACAGCGGGAGGGATGTCAGATACGCAGTATTTT.

In this sample, this clonotype turned up many times. V and J are TRBV29-1 and TRBJ2-3; a possible D gene is TRBD1 (7 bases). V dropped 7 bases and J dropped 6 bases, with 14 bases sitting between them. This CDR3 has 12 amino acids. Germline V gives CDR1 SQVTM, CDR2 ANQGSEA. DNA of the CDR3: TGCAGCGGTTCGCAGGGGGGCGATACGCAGTATTTT. Amino acids: CSGSQGGDTQYF.

This clonotype occurred many times. The gene calls are TRBV28 and TRBJ1-1, with TRBD1 identical over 7 bases. This CDR3 has 13 amino acids. The germline V gene has CDR1 MDHEN and CDR2 SYDVKM. V trimming: 7 bases; J trimming: 13 bases; junction bases outside the gene matches: 15. CDR3 residues: CASTRGGLRGDFF. CDR3 DNA sequence: TGTGCCAGCACCAGGGGGGGGCTCCGGGGTGATTTCTTT.

This clonotype came up a few times. The genes are TRBV20-1 and TRBJ2-1, with D possibly TRBD2 on 5 matching bases. Germline assignment: CDR1 DFQATT and CDR2 SNEGSKA (reference sequence). Trimming removed 6 bases from V and 0 bases from J, with 21 bases in between. CDR3 size: 17 residues. DNA of the CDR3: TGCAGTGCCATGAGCTGGGAGACTCACAGCTCCTACAATGAGCAGTTCTTC. It specifies CSAMSWETHSSYNEQFF.